A single TCR beta chain is shown here with its context. Using immunoSEQ multiplex PCR, the repertoire was profiled, and TCRdb retains in-frame clones only, with some absent. This sample has about 330,000 clones, with 70% to 90% found just once. The entry originates in a study of blood T cell repertoires in COVID-19. Looking at the study overall: Samples of COVID-19 (acute and convalescent) were obtained from the United States, Italy and Spain.

This CDR3 contains 15 residues. Deletions cut 4 bases from V and 1 base from J, with 17 bases between. Germline values: CDR1 SQVTM, CDR2 ANQGSEA. Participants reported their clinical history, and cohort assignment relied on those reports. The sequence derives from a woman in her twenties or thirties who had recovered from COVID-19. The chain joins TRBV29-1 to TRBJ2-7; D is possibly TRBD1 (6 bases). Sequenced sample: PBMCs or T cells enriched from blood (not recorded which). The chain's CDR3 is CSVARGGLGSYEQYF. CDR3 nucleotide sequence: TGCAGCGTTGCCAGGGGTGGGTTAGGGTCCTACGAGCAGTACTTC.